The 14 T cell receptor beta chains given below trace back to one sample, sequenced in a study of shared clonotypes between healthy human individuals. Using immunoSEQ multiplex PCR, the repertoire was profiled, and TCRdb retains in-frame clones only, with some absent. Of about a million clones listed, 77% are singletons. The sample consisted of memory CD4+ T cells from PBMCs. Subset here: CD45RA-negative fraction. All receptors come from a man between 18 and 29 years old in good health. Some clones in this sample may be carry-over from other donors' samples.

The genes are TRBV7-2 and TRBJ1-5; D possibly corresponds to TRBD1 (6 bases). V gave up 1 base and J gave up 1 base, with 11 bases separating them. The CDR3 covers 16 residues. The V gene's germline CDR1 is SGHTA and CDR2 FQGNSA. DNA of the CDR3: TGTGCCAGCAGCTTAGGCCCGGACAGAAGCAATCAGCCCCAGCATTTT. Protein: CASSLGPDRSNQPQHF.

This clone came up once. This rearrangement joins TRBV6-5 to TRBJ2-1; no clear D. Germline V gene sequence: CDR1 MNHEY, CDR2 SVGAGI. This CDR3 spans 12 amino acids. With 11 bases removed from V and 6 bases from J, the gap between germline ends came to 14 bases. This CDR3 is CACRSGSNEQFF. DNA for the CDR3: TGTGCCTGCCGTAGTGGGTCCAATGAGCAGTTCTTC.

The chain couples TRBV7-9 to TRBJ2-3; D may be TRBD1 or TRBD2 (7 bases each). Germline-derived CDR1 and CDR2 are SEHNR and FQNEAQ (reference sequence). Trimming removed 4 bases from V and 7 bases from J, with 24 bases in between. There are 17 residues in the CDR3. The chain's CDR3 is CASSYWEGASIGNTQYF. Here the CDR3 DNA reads TGTGCCAGCAGCTACTGGGAGGGGGCCAGTATCGGAAATACGCAGTATTTT.

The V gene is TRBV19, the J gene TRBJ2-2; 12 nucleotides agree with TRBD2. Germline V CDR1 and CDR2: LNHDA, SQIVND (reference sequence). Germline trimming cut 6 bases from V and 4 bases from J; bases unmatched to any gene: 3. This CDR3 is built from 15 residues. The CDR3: CASRPTSGSTGELFF. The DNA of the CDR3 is TGTGCCAGTAGGCCGACTAGCGGGAGCACCGGGGAGCTGTTTTTT.

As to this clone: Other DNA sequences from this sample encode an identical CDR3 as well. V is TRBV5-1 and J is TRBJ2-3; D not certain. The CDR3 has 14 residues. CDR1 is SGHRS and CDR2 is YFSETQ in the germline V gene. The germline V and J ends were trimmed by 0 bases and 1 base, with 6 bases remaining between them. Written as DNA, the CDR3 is TGCGCCAGCAGCTTGGGGGATGGCACAGATACGCAGTATTTT. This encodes CASSLGDGTDTQYF.

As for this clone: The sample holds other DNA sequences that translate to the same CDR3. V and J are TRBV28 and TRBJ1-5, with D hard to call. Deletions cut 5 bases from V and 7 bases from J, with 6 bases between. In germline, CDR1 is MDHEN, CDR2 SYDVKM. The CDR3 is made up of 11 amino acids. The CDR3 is CASSQGQPQHF. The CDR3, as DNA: TGTGCCAGCAGTCAAGGCCAGCCCCAGCATTTT.

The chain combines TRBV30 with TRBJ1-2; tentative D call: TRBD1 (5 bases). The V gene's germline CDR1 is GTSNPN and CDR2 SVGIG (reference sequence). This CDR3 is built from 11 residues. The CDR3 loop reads CAGGRDYGYTF. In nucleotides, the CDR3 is TGTGCAGGTGGCAGGGACTATGGCTACACCTTC.

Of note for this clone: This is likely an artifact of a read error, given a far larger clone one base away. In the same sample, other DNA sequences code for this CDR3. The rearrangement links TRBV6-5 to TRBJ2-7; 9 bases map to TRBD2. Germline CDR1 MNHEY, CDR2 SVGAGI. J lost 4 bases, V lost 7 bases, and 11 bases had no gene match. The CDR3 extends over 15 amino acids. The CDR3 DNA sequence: TGTGCCAGCAACCCAGCGGGAGGACTGACATACGAGCAGTACTTC. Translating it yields CASNPAGGLTYEQYF.

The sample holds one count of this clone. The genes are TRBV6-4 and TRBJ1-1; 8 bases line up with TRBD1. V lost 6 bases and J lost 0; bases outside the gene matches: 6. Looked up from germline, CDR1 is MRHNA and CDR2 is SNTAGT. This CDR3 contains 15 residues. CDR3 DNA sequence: TGTGCCAGCAGGCCCCAGGGGGCCATGAACACTGAAGCTTTCTTT. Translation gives CASRPQGAMNTEAFF.

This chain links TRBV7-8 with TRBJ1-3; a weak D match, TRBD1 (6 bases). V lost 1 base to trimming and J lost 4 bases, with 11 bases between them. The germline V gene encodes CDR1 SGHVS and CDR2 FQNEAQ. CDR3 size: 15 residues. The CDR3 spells CASSLEGGRGNTIYF. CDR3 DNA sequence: TGTGCCAGCAGCTTAGAAGGGGGTCGCGGAAACACCATATATTTT.

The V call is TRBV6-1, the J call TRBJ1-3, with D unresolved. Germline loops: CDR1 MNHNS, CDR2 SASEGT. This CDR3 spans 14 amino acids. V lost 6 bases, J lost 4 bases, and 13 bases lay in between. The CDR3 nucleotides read TGTGCCAGCAGCTATGGCGGGCAAGGAAACACCATATATTTT. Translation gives CASSYGGQGNTIYF.

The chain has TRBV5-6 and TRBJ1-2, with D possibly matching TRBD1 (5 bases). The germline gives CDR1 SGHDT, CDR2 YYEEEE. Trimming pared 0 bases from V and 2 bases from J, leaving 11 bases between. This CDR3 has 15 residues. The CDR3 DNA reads TGTGCCAGCAGCTTGGATTGGAGGGGAAACTATGGCTACACCTTC. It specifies CASSLDWRGNYGYTF.

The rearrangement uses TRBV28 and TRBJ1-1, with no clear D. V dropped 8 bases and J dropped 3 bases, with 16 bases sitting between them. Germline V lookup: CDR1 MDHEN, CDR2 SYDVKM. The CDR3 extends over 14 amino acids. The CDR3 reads CASFSRVWDTEAFF. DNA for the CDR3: TGTGCCAGCTTCAGTAGAGTGTGGGACACTGAAGCTTTCTTT.

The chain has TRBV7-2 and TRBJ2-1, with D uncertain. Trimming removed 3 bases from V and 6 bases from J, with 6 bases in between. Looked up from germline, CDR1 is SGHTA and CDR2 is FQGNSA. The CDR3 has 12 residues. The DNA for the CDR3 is TGTGCCAGCAGCTTCGACATCAATGAGCAGTTCTTC. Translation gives CASSFDINEQFF. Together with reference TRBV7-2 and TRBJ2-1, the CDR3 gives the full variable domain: GAGVSQSPSNKVTEKGKDVELRCDPISGHTALYWYRQSLGQGLEFLIYFQGNSAPDKSGLPSDRFSAERTGGSVSTLTIQRTQQEDSAVYLCASSFDINEQFFGPGTRLTVL.